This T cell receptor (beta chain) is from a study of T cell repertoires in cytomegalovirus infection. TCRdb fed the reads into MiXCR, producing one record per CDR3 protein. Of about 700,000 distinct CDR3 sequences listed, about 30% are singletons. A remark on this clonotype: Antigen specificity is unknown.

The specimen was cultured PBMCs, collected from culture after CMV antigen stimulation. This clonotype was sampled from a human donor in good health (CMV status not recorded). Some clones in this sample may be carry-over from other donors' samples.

CDR3 sequence (DNA): TGTGCCAGCAGCTCGATCAGTCAGTGGGAATCACCCCTCCACTTT. This translates into CASSSISQWESPLHF. This chain uses TRBV11-2 with TRBJ1-6; D gene unclear. V was trimmed by 4 bases and J by 10 bases, leaving 17 bases between them. The CDR3 runs to 15 residues. Germline lookup yields CDR1 SGHAT and CDR2 FQNNGV.